The T cell receptor (beta chain) described here comes from a study of T-cell reconstitution after alpha-beta-depleted transplantation in children. There are many counts of this clonotype. CDR1 and CDR2 (germline): MNHEY, SVGEGT. The CDR3 has 14 residues. V was trimmed by 6 bases and J by 2 bases, leaving 8 bases between them. Preparation of the TCRbeta library used unique molecular identifiers. Using its own MiXCR run on the PCR reads, TCRdb lists one record per CDR3 protein. The sample carries 150,000 to 200,000 distinct CDR3 sequences, about 6.8% recorded once. Sequenced material: PBMCs from the stem cell graft donor, taken from the stem cell graft. This chain connects TRBV6-2 or TRBV6-3 to TRBJ2-6; D is ambiguous. The clonotype comes from a human donor who donated a stem cell graft to a child with Wiskott-Aldrich syndrome. CDR3 in DNA: TGTGCCAGCAGGTGGGCGGCTGGGGCCAACGTCCTGACTTTC. As protein: CASRWAAGANVLTF.